The next 12 T cell receptor beta chains were all read from a single sample in a study of T cells in placental villitis. Study results and limitations: Villitis of unknown etiology placentae had higher clonality than controls, median approximately 0.05 versus 0.006.

The libraries were made with immunoSEQ v4. Only in-frame clones appear in the TCRdb table, and some are missing; sequencing was by immunoSEQ multiplex PCR. Found here are several hundred clones, around 78% of them singletons; the top ten hold 12%. The antigens for these receptors are not known. The sequenced material came from placental tissue containing maternal and fetal cells. The receptors were sampled from a human patient with villitis of unknown etiology; the placental T cells may come from both mother and fetus.

This clone was recorded once. The gene calls are TRBV5-1 and TRBJ2-1; 10 bases are a match to TRBD2. The CDR3 spans 16 residues. Trimming removed 2 bases from V and 9 bases from J; junction bases left unmatched: 11. Per germline, CDR1 SGHRS and CDR2 YFSETQ. CDR3 region: CASSFMGLAGVSEQFF. The CDR3 DNA reads TGCGCCAGCAGCTTTATGGGTCTAGCGGGAGTCAGTGAGCAGTTCTTC.

The CDR3 nucleotides are TGTGCCACCAGCAGACCCGGGACATCGGGGAGAAAACTGTTTTTT. Protein sequence: CATSRPGTSGRKLFF. The rearrangement uses TRBV15 and TRBJ1-4; a possible D gene is TRBD1 (6 bases). V lost 2 bases and J 10 bases, leaving 17 bases between the germline ends. Looked up from germline, CDR1 is LNHNV and CDR2 is YYDKDF (reference sequence). The CDR3 length is 15 residues. Variable domain in full (rest from reference TRBV15 and TRBJ1-4): DAMVIQNPRYQVTQFGKPVTLSCSQTLNHNVMYWYQQKSSQAPKLLFHYYDKDFNNEADTPDNFQSRRPNTSFCFLDIRSPGLGDTAMYLCATSRPGTSGRKLFFGSGTQLSVL.

Within the sample, this clone is large. The chain links TRBV18 to TRBJ1-6; D gene ambiguous. CDR3 length: 15 amino acids. V was pared by 5 bases and J by 7 bases, with 15 bases between. Looked up from germline, CDR1 is KGHSH and CDR2 is LQKENI. CDR3 region: CASSTSSRANSPLHF. CDR3 sequence (DNA): TGTGCCAGCTCAACCTCCAGTCGAGCCAATTCACCCCTCCACTTT.

The V and J genes are TRBV29-1 and TRBJ1-2, with 9 nucleotides matching TRBD1. The ends lost 8 bases at V and 5 bases at J; junction bases unmatched: 9. Germline CDR1 reads SQVTM; CDR2 reads ANQGSEA. CDR3 length: 13 residues. The CDR3 protein is CSTLDRGMYGYTF. The CDR3 nucleotides are TGCAGCACATTGGACAGGGGCATGTATGGCTACACCTTC.

The chain is built from TRBV7-3 and TRBJ2-7; 7 bases are shared with TRBD1. Germline lookup yields CDR1 SGHTA and CDR2 FQGTGA. This CDR3 contains 14 residues. Trimming removed 6 bases from V and 0 bases from J; junction bases left unmatched: 5. This CDR3 reads CASSPTGLSYEQYF. The DNA for the CDR3 is TGTGCCAGCAGTCCGACAGGGCTCTCCTACGAGCAGTACTTC.

The rearrangement links TRBV6-5 to TRBJ2-1; D is uncertain. V gave up 8 bases and J gave up 6 bases, with 17 bases separating them. CDR3 length: 14 residues. CDR1 and CDR2 (germline): MNHEY, SVGAGI. The CDR3 spells CASAPPSDRNEQFF. The CDR3 coding sequence is TGTGCCAGCGCGCCCCCCAGCGATCGCAATGAGCAGTTCTTC.

The rearrangement links TRBV21-1 to TRBJ2-3. TRBV21-1 is tagged as a pseudogene. There are 17 residues in the CDR3. The CDR3 region is CASSAPGSELCQDTQYF. The CDR3 DNA sequence: TGTGCCAGCAGCGCACCGGGCTCTGAGTTATGTCAAGATACGCAGTATTTT.

The chain has TRBV7-2 and TRBJ2-1; no clear D gene. Germline V lookup: CDR1 SGHTA, CDR2 FQGNSA. The CDR3 consists of 15 residues. The V and J ends lost 5 bases and 0 bases respectively, with 11 bases between them. This CDR3 reads CASSTAASSYNEQFF. The CDR3 DNA reads TGTGCCAGCAGCACGGCCGCTAGCTCCTACAATGAGCAGTTCTTC. Filled out from reference TRBV7-2 and TRBJ2-1, the complete variable domain reads GAGVSQSPSNKVTEKGKDVELRCDPISGHTALYWYRQSLGQGLEFLIYFQGNSAPDKSGLPSDRFSAERTGGSVSTLTIQRTQQEDSAVYLCASSTAASSYNEQFFGPGTRLTVL.

The chain couples TRBV7-9 to TRBJ2-1; 8 bases map to TRBD2. In germline, CDR1 is SEHNR, CDR2 FQNEAQ (reference sequence). The length of the CDR3 is 15 residues. With 5 bases clipped from V and 6 bases from J, the junction kept 9 bases outside the gene matches. CDR3 nucleotides: TGTGCCAGCAGCGCCCCCGGGGGGGCCGTCAATGAGCAGTTCTTC. It is translated as CASSAPGGAVNEQFF.

The chain carries TRBV2 and TRBJ2-3; 8 bases align to TRBD2. The CDR3 has 15 residues. CDR1 and CDR2 (germline): SNHLY, FYNNEI. V lost 3 bases to trimming and J lost 4 bases; unmatched junction nucleotides: 6. The CDR3 region has the DNA TGTGCCAGCAGTGATCACGGGAGGGTGGCAGATACGCAGTATTTT. It is translated as CASSDHGRVADTQYF. Full variable domain (rest looked up from reference TRBV2 and TRBJ2-3): EPEVTQTPSHQVTQMGQEVILRCVPISNHLYFYWYRQILGQKVEFLVSFYNNEISEKSEIFDDQFSVERPDGSNFTLKIRSTKLEDSAMYFCASSDHGRVADTQYFGPGTRLTVL.

V and J are TRBV6-2 or TRBV6-3 and TRBJ1-1; D is possibly TRBD1 (5 bases). Germline V gene data show CDR1 as MNHEY and CDR2 as SVGEGT. The CDR3 sequence is 14 residues long. V lost 2 bases and J lost 0, with 7 bases in between. CDR3 DNA sequence: TGTGCCAGCAGTTACGCAGGGATGAACACTGAAGCTTTCTTT. Its protein product is CASSYAGMNTEAFF.

This clone has more than one count but fewer than ten. V gene TRBV18 combines with J gene TRBJ1-1, with 7 bases fitting TRBD1. From germline, CDR1 is KGHSH and CDR2 LQKENI. V was clipped by 6 bases and J by 3 bases; unmatched bases: 10. This CDR3 region has 15 residues. The CDR3 sequence: CASSGTARVYTEAFF. CDR3 DNA: TGTGCCAGCTCCGGGACAGCCCGAGTTTACACTGAAGCTTTCTTT.